Listed below are T cell receptor beta chains from one sample, sequenced in a study of T cells after posttransplantation cyclophosphamide. Sequenced by immunoSEQ multiplex PCR; TCRdb stores in-frame clones only, minus some. The table lists about 28,000 clones, 75% to 90% of them singletons, with less than 3.5% in the top ten. Sequenced sample: PBMCs. The receptor source for this set is a middle-aged man. Both conserved end residues are part of each CDR3.

TRBV19	TRBJ2-7	CASSIEAGTGSYEQYF
TRBV7-3	TRBJ2-1	CASSFTSGSYNEQFF
TRBV6-6	TRBJ2-5	CASRDKDYPETQYF
TRBV10-3	TRBJ2-7	CATSGAGPYEQYF
TRBV7-9	TRBJ1-3	CASSLLQGNTIYF
TRBV18	TRBJ2-7	CASSPGLAGGSEQYF
TRBV11-2	TRBJ1-4	CAHGLGGSNEKLFF
TRBV30	TRBJ1-3	CAWSPQGVTAGNTIYF
TRBV15	TRBJ2-1	CATSRDPVAGGNEQFF
TRBV7-3	TRBJ2-1	CASSLTMGGEQFF
TRBV7-2	TRBJ2-1	CASSHSAPGQGSDEQFF
TRBV5-5	TRBJ2-7	CASSSGWGSSYEQYF
TRBV7-8	TRBJ2-1	CASSSIRDRNYNEQFF
TRBV6-1	TRBJ1-2	CASSVLGTGDYGYTF
TRBV11-3	TRBJ2-7	CASSLGTGVYEQYF
TRBV13	TRBJ1-1	CASSLGRRMNTEAFF
TRBV27	TRBJ2-5	CASSFHGQETQYF
TRBV2	TRBJ2-7	CASTGGTYEQYF
TRBV4-3	TRBJ2-1	CASSQDTLGRGGSNEQFF
TRBV6-1	TRBJ2-1	CASSERGLNRRELTNEQFF
TRBV6-5	TRBJ1-3	CASSYTGTPGNTIYF
TRBV28	TRBJ1-1	CASHPRDPSRAFF
TRBV6-5	TRBJ1-1	CASQGTMNTEAFF
TRBV30	TRBJ1-4	CACKTGDNEKLFF
TRBV29-1	TRBJ2-3	CSVAEVDTQYF
TRBV6-5	TRBJ2-5	CASSPTTGQLYF
TRBV11-1	TRBJ1-2	CASSLSGRRHGYTF
TRBV7-2	TRBJ1-1	CASSLDPRDTEAFF
TRBV6-5	.	CATARGDSYEQYF
TRBV6-6	TRBJ1-3	CASSQPLGGSGNTIYF
TRBV6-1	TRBJ2-2	CASSRSQALTGELFF
TRBV18	TRBJ1-5	CASSPIPGTQPQHF
TRBV27	TRBJ2-1	CASRFLGGELNEQFF
TRBV6-4	TRBJ1-5	CASSLEPFNQPQHF
TRBV10-3	TRBJ1-6	CAIRGDRDGTPLHF
TRBV5-1	TRBJ2-2	CASSFQSQNTGELFF
TRBV28	TRBJ1-1	CASSLTGLPEAFF
TRBV7-3	TRBJ1-1	CASSPGQSNTEAFF
TRBV5-5	TRBJ2-7	CASSFLAGGMTGLFPEQYF
TRBV15	TRBJ1-2	CATSKSKPYGYTF
TRBV7-2	TRBJ2-7	CASSLTSGSNEQYF
TRBV5-5	TRBJ2-2	CASSSKRGYNTGELFF
TRBV6-1	TRBJ2-2	CASLRPNTGELFF
TRBV19	TRBJ2-3	CASSIGLAGGPDTQYF
TRBV29-1	TRBJ2-1	CSVRVRVNINEQFF
TRBV5-5	TRBJ2-3	CASSPQGHRSGYF
TRBV6-6	TRBJ1-5	CASSDRRDQPQHF
TRBV19	TRBJ1-2	CASLPGQGKSYTF
TRBV7-2	TRBJ2-3	CASSFQTSSTDTQYF
TRBV6-5	TRBJ1-1	CASSYRGGSAEAFF
TRBV5-1	TRBJ2-7	CASSWTAWGLESKFYEQYF
TRBV19	TRBJ1-1	CASSTPPTEAFF
TRBV30	TRBJ1-2	CARGDSTYGYTF
TRBV6-1	TRBJ1-6	CASSESLGVGSPLHF
TRBV6-6	TRBJ2-7	CASKAGTYEQYF
TRBV11-3	.	CASSPLELDGLYEQYF
TRBV19	TRBJ1-5	CASSQDGGNQPQHF
TRBV23-1	TRBJ2-3	CASSPLFGDTQYF